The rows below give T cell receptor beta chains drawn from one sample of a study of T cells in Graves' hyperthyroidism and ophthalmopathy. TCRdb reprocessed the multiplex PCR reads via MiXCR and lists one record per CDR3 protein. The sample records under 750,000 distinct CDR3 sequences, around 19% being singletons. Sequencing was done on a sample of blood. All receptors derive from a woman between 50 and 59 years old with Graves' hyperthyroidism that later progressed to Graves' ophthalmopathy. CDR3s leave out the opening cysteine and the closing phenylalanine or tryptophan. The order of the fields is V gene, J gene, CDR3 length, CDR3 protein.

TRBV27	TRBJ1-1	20	ASSLFGLGVSRQIRGGTEAF
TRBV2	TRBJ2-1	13	ASSGTGVSYNEQF
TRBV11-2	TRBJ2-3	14	ASSLVGGRATDTQY
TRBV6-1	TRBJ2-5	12	ASRADRGWETQY
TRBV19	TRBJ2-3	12	ASASGLSTDTQY
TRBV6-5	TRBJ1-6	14	ASSYSGQELDSPLH
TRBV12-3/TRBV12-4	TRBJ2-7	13	ASSLALGGAAEQY
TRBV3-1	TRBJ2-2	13	ASSQRARETGELF
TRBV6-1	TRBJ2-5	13	ASSGTRGKGETQY
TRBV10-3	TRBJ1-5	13	AISLQGGSNQPQH